This T cell receptor beta chain was recorded in a study of molecular identifiers for immune sequencing clone quantification (dated by TCRdb to 2016 to 2018). Background on the whole study: For a replicate experiment, RNA from roughly 21,000 or 96,000 naive CD8 T cells was divided into five aliquots, of which four were sequenced. The study was a methods study using CD8 T cells to benchmark molecular-identifier clustering-based TCR repertoire sequencing (MIDCIRS) and TCR RNA copy counting.

The CDR3, cysteine through phenylalanine, is 12 amino acids long. Just the 36-base CDR3 DNA is kept, in frame starting at base 1. V is reduced by 0 bases and J by 9 bases, leaving a spacing of 7 bases between them. Based on the germline V gene (reference sequence), the CDR1 and CDR2 sequences are LNHNV and YYDKDF. Libraries of naive CD8 T cells were built from 20,000 to 1,000,000 sorted cells, with 10%, 30% or 50% of the purified RNA used. On a BD FACSAria II, naive CD8 T cells were FACS-sorted as CD8+CD4-CCR7+CD45RA+ and collected into RLT Plus buffer. To test detection sensitivity, Jurkat RNA equivalent to more than 8 TCR copies was spiked into samples of about 17,000-1,100,000 naive CD8 T cells. CD8 T cells were enriched using RosetteSep CD8+ T Cell Enrichment Cocktail and Ficoll-Paque, and the enriched cells then underwent ACK red cell lysis. The library was obtained by PCR. The sequencing machine was a NextSeq 500. Bulk TCR libraries were prepared as previously described, using TCR primers listed in Table S5. Total RNA was purified with the Qiagen AllPrep DNA/RNA kit. Before analysis, reads from multiple sequencing runs of the same library were pooled. From the authors' description of their analysis: Reads were retained only if an exact TCR constant sequence was present, and the retained reads were trimmed to 150 nt and grouped according to their 12-nt molecular barcodes. Reads inside each barcode group were sub-clustered using a 15% Levenshtein threshold, and a quality-weighted consensus sequence was constructed for each RNA molecule. Non-functional sequences were filtered out, along with any lower-count sequence sitting one edit away from another sequence. Based on a fit of two negative binomial distributions, barcode sub-clusters having less than 20% of the maximum read count were discarded. TCRdb ran its own pipeline on the public reads, namely fastp trimming at Q25 and MiXCR clone calling, and kept in-frame beta chains. Under each unique CDR3 protein, matching rows form one entry showing the most common genes and DNA. For this entry, the V and J calls and clone size follow TCRdb and not the study's own pipeline. Present in this sample are roughly 630,000 distinct CDR3 sequences, roughly 27% of which were seen just once. Of the sample, 0.75% to 0.8% is held by the ten largest clones.

With regard to this clonotype: The clone's antigen remains unknown. Base qualities were left out, and no much larger clone turns up one base away.

General study outcomes and caveats: Modeling estimated about three recovered TCR RNA copies per cell, compared with about 9.3 by digital PCR, which implies 30% to 35% capture efficiency. Highly expanded clone sizes could be underestimated because identical TCR molecules may share a barcode. When barcode sub-clustering was left out, chimeric consensus sequences inflated TCR diversity, with chimeras reaching as high as 47%. The naive libraries included spiked-in Jurkat TCR RNA (roughly 9 copies' worth), and this RNA is not part of the donor repertoire. Spiked-in Jurkat TCR RNA equivalent to a single cell was reported to be detectable even among 980,000 or so naive CD8 T cells. In CMV-specific effector cells, over 99% of molecules were held by clones above 20 RNA copies, whereas under 1% of molecules were held by such clones in naive cells.

Recombination connected TRBV15 to TRBJ2-3; the D gene cannot be resolved reliably. This receptor was obtained from a human donor in good health. Some libraries in this study had Jurkat cell RNA spiked in. Source material: naive CD8+ T cells from blood, with Jurkat cell RNA spiked in. The meaning of the sample's cell subset or site label: FACS-sorted CD8+CD4-CCR7+CD45RA+ naive T cells. The bases are TGTGCCACCAGCAGAGATTCGGAGACGCAGTATTTT. This encodes CATSRDSETQYF.